These 30 T cell receptor beta chains share one sample of origin, sequenced in a study of PD-L1 blockade in urothelial cancer. Data came from immunoSEQ multiplex PCR; TCRdb stores just in-frame clones and leaves some out. The sample lists some 76,000 clones; roughly 89% were seen once. The source was PBMCs, collected around atezolizumab (anti-PD-L1) treatment. Receptors originate from a man in his 60s with urothelial cancer.

The chain joins TRBV6-1 to TRBJ2-7, with D hard to call. The germline CDR1 and CDR2 sequences are MNHNS and SASEGT. This CDR3 is 12 amino acids long. The germline V and J ends were trimmed by 7 bases and 2 bases, with 9 bases remaining between them. DNA of the CDR3: TGTGCCAGCATCAACACCGCCTACGAGCAGTACTTC. Translating gives CASINTAYEQYF.

This chain uses TRBV10-3 with TRBJ1-1, with TRBD1 identical over 12 bases. There are 16 residues in the CDR3. Per germline, CDR1 ENHRY and CDR2 SYGVKD. The V segment lost 4 bases and the J segment 4 bases; nucleotides outside the gene matches: 7. For the CDR3, the DNA is TGTGCCATCAGTGTCGGGACAGGGGGCGCGGGCACTGAAGCTTTCTTT. This encodes CAISVGTGGAGTEAFF.

The V and J genes are TRBV7-2 and TRBJ2-5; 10 nucleotides align to TRBD2. The CDR3 is 15 residues long. The junction had 6 bases not matched to a gene; V was cut back by 6 bases and J by 2 bases. CDR1 SGHTA and CDR2 FQGNSA come from the germline V gene. This chain's CDR3 is CASRLRTSGQETQYF. The CDR3 DNA follows: TGTGCCAGCAGACTCAGGACTAGCGGACAAGAGACCCAGTACTTC.

The chain carries TRBV28 and TRBJ1-5, with TRBD1 as a possible D gene (6 bases). The V gene's germline CDR1 is MDHEN and CDR2 SYDVKM. Trimming stripped 6 bases from V and 8 bases from J, with 17 bases between. This CDR3 has 14 amino acids. This CDR3 reads CASSPLDRSEPQHF. CDR3 sequence (DNA): TGTGCCAGCAGCCCTTTAGACAGGTCCGAGCCCCAGCATTTT.

The chain uses TRBV28 and TRBJ2-4; no reliable D call. Trimming removed 4 bases at V and 7 bases at J, with 17 bases between. The CDR3 covers 15 residues. In germline, CDR1 is MDHEN, CDR2 SYDVKM. The DNA for the CDR3 is TGTGCCAGCAGTTCCCCCTGGCTAGGTTCGAACATTCAGTACTTC. It encodes CASSSPWLGSNIQYF.

The chain employs TRBV18 and TRBJ2-1; 11 nucleotides match TRBD2. Germline V gene data show CDR1 as KGHSH and CDR2 as LQKENI. The CDR3 has 15 residues. V dropped 6 bases and J dropped 8; count of bases not matched to a gene: 9. The CDR3 DNA is TGTGCCAGCTCCCCCGAGACTAGCGGGGAGGATGAGCAGTTCTTC. It yields the protein CASSPETSGEDEQFF.

V usage is TRBV11-3 and J usage is TRBJ2-2; D is unclear. The V end was cut by 5 bases, the J end by 4 bases, with 11 bases between. Germline V gene data show CDR1 as SGHNT and CDR2 as YENEEA. CDR3 length: 14 amino acids. DNA of the CDR3: TGTGCCAGCAGCCAAGGAGAGGCCACCGGGGAGCTGTTTTTT. Its translation is CASSQGEATGELFF.

The chain links TRBV18 to TRBJ2-7, with TRBD1 identical over 7 bases. J lost 5 bases, V lost 3 bases, and 10 bases had no gene match. This CDR3 contains 15 residues. Germline CDR1 is KGHSH and CDR2 is LQKENI. The CDR3 here is CASSPLAGGSNEQYF. DNA for the CDR3: TGTGCCAGCTCACCGTTGGCAGGGGGATCAAACGAGCAGTACTTC.

J is TRBJ2-7 and V is TRBV5-1, with 11 bases aligning to TRBD2. J lost 5 bases, V lost 4 bases, and 5 bases had no gene match. The germline CDR1 and CDR2 sequences are SGHRS and YFSETQ. The CDR3 consists of 14 residues. The DNA for the CDR3 is TGCGCCAGCAGCGCTTTAGCGGGAGGGAACGAGCAGTACTTC. It codes for CASSALAGGNEQYF.

V and J are TRBV6-1 and TRBJ1-1, with a possible D match to TRBD1 (5 bases). CDR3 length equals 15 residues. CDR1 and CDR2 (germline): MNHNS, SASEGT. With 8 bases removed from V and 4 bases from J, the gap between germline ends came to 20 bases. CDR3 residues: CASESNRPTGTEAFF. Written as DNA, the CDR3 is TGTGCCAGCGAATCTAACAGGCCCACGGGCACTGAAGCTTTCTTT.

The V call is TRBV9, the J call TRBJ1-6; D gene uncertain. The CDR3 has 16 residues. CDR1 SGDLS and CDR2 YYNGEE come from the germline V gene. The germline V and J ends were trimmed by 4 bases and 14 bases, with 25 bases remaining between them. CDR3 loop: CASSFETGLGPGTLHF. The DNA of the CDR3 is TGTGCCAGCAGCTTCGAAACGGGGTTAGGACCCGGAACCCTCCACTTT.

This chain connects TRBV19 to TRBJ1-5, with TRBD1 matching over 9 bases. Looked up from germline, CDR1 is LNHDA and CDR2 is SQIVND (reference sequence). The CDR3 totals 15 residues. V was clipped by 5 bases and J by 4 bases; unmatched bases: 6. CDR3 bases: TGTGCCAGTAGTCCCCGGGACAGGGTTAATCAGCCCCAGCATTTT. Translated: CASSPRDRVNQPQHF. Full variable domain (rest looked up from reference TRBV19 and TRBJ1-5): DGGITQSPKYLFRKEGQNVTLSCEQNLNHDAMYWYRQDPGQGLRLIYYSQIVNDFQKGDIAEGYSVSREKKESFPLTVTSAQKNPTAFYLCASSPRDRVNQPQHFGDGTRLSIL.

The rearrangement joins TRBV6-5 to TRBJ2-7, with TRBD2 identical over 7 bases. Germline V gives CDR1 MNHEY, CDR2 SVGAGI. This CDR3 has 15 residues. Germline trimming cut 6 bases from V and 5 bases from J; bases unmatched to any gene: 13. In DNA, the CDR3 is TGTGCCAGCAGGAGGAGCGCGGGAGAAGTCCACGAGCAGTACTTC. Its protein product is CASRRSAGEVHEQYF.

The J gene is TRBJ2-2, the V gene TRBV9, with D maybe TRBD2 (6 bases). V lost 4 bases, J lost 1 base, and 11 bases lay in between. Germline values: CDR1 SGDLS, CDR2 YYNGEE. This CDR3 comprises 15 residues. DNA for the CDR3: TGTGCCAGCAGCTCTAGACTAGTGAACACCGGGGAGCTGTTTTTT. Translating gives CASSSRLVNTGELFF.

The gene calls are TRBV5-6 and TRBJ1-2; D gene unclear. There are 13 residues in the CDR3. CDR1 SGHDT and CDR2 YYEEEE come from the germline V gene. The V end was cut by 4 bases, the J end by 6 bases, with 13 bases between. The CDR3 sequence is CASSPEGYHGYTF. CDR3 nucleotide sequence: TGTGCCAGCAGCCCCGAGGGATATCATGGCTACACCTTC.

The chain recombines TRBV30 with TRBJ1-5; D gene uncertain. Trimming stripped 0 bases from V and 5 bases from J, with 8 bases between. This CDR3 region has 13 residues. The V gene's germline CDR1 is GTSNPN and CDR2 SVGIG (reference sequence). CDR3 amino acids: CAWSVGGDQPQHF. CDR3 bases: TGTGCCTGGAGTGTCGGCGGGGATCAGCCCCAGCATTTT.

The J gene is TRBJ1-1, the V gene TRBV15, with D perhaps matching TRBD1 (5 bases). The CDR3 loop spans 18 amino acids. With 6 bases removed from V and 1 base from J, the gap between germline ends came to 24 bases. The V gene's germline CDR1 is LNHNV and CDR2 YYDKDF (reference sequence). Here the CDR3 DNA reads TGTGCCACCAGTAGACGAGTGGCAGGCAGGGTTTCGAACACTGAAGCTTTCTTT. Its translation is CATSRRVAGRVSNTEAFF.

This clone appeared a few times. The chain recombines TRBV11-2 with TRBJ1-2, with a weak D call TRBD1 (6 bases). Germline V lookup: CDR1 SGHAT, CDR2 FQNNGV. This CDR3 has 15 residues. The V end was cut by 5 bases, the J end by 3 bases, with 16 bases between. In DNA form, the CDR3 reads TGTGCCAGCAGCCGTGCGGGGGGCGCTGACTATGGCTACACCTTC. Protein sequence: CASSRAGGADYGYTF. Using reference TRBV11-2 and TRBJ1-2 for the parts outside the CDR3, the full variable domain is EAGVAQSPRYKIIEKRQSVAFWCNPISGHATLYWYQQILGQGPKLLIQFQNNGVVDDSQLPKDRFSAERLKGVDSTLKIQPAKLEDSAVYLCASSRAGGADYGYTFGSGTRLTVV.

This clone was seen just once. The chain carries TRBV27 and TRBJ2-2; the match to TRBD1 covers 7 bases. Germline V lookup: CDR1 MNHEY, CDR2 SMNVEV (reference sequence). CDR3 length: 16 amino acids. After removal of 3 bases from V and 7 bases from J, the junction contained 11 bases not matched to a gene. The CDR3 spells CASSLRLTGTNGELFF. In DNA form, the CDR3 reads TGTGCCAGCAGTTTGAGATTGACAGGGACCAACGGGGAGCTGTTTTTT.

The V and J genes are TRBV30 and TRBJ2-1, with 13 bases fitting TRBD2. This CDR3 spans 14 amino acids. CDR1 is GTSNPN and CDR2 is SVGIG in the germline V gene (reference sequence). J was trimmed by 8 bases and V by 3 bases; bases with no gene match: 4. CDR3 DNA sequence: TGTGCCTGGAGCCGGACTAGCGGGGGCGATGAGCAGTTCTTC. This codes for CAWSRTSGGDEQFF. Together with reference TRBV30 and TRBJ2-1, the CDR3 gives the full variable domain: SQTIHQWPATLVQPVGSPLSLECTVEGTSNPNLYWYRQAAGRGLQLLFYSVGIGQISSEVPQNLSASRPQDRQFILSSKKLLLSDSGFYLCAWSRTSGGDEQFFGPGTRLTVL.

The J gene is TRBJ2-5, the V gene TRBV6-6; D not resolved. Trimming removed 6 bases at V and 0 bases at J, with 5 bases between. The CDR3 runs 12 residues. Germline CDR1 and CDR2: MNHNY and SVGAGI (reference sequence). The CDR3 coding sequence is TGTGCCAGCAGCTCGTACCAAGAGACCCAGTACTTC. Its protein product is CASSSYQETQYF.

The chain joins TRBV11-2 to TRBJ1-1, with D perhaps matching TRBD1 (5 bases). Looked up from germline, CDR1 is SGHAT and CDR2 is FQNNGV. The CDR3 sequence is 13 residues long. Trimming pared 5 bases from V and 11 bases from J, leaving 18 bases between. CDR3 sequence reads: CASSPGGALGAFF. DNA of the CDR3: TGTGCCAGCAGCCCGGGGGGTGCTTTGGGTGCTTTCTTT.

J is TRBJ2-7 and V is TRBV5-1, with no clear D. CDR1 SGHRS and CDR2 YFSETQ come from the germline V gene. The CDR3 is made up of 13 amino acids. Trimming shortened V by 2 bases and J by 6 bases, and 12 bases separated the two germline ends. CDR3 nucleotide sequence: TGCGCCAGCAGCTTACGCAGGAATAGCGAGCAGTACTTC. Translating gives CASSLRRNSEQYF.

This sequence joins TRBV5-4 and TRBJ1-2; D is possibly TRBD1 (6 bases). Germline V lookup: CDR1 SGHNT, CDR2 YYREEE (reference sequence). This CDR3 spans 14 amino acids. Trimming shortened V by 4 bases and J by 1 base, and 11 bases separated the two germline ends. In DNA, the CDR3 is TGTGCCAGCAGCGCGGACAGTAATAACTATGGCTACACCTTC. This translates into CASSADSNNYGYTF.

The chain couples TRBV10-2 to TRBJ2-1; tentatively, D is TRBD2 (5 bases). CDR3 length: 18 residues. V was shortened by 3 bases and J by 0 bases, with 18 bases between the two germline ends. Germline V gene data show CDR1 as WSHSY and CDR2 as SAAADI. The CDR3 spells CASSEGGQTIRSYNEQFF. The CDR3 region has the DNA TGCGCCAGCAGTGAAGGAGGTCAAACCATCCGCTCCTACAATGAGCAGTTCTTC.

This chain links TRBV19 with TRBJ1-2; D is perhaps TRBD1 (6 bases). CDR1 and CDR2 from the germline V gene are LNHDA and SQIVND (reference sequence). Trimming removed 7 bases at V and 2 bases at J, with 8 bases between. CDR3 length: 12 residues. The CDR3 DNA follows: TGTGCCAGTAACCAGGGGAACTATGGCTACACCTTC. Translation: CASNQGNYGYTF.

V usage is TRBV11-2 and J usage is TRBJ1-3; no clear D gene. The ends were cut back, 4 bases at V and 12 bases at J, with 13 bases in the middle. The CDR3 has 12 amino acids. Germline-derived CDR1 and CDR2 are SGHAT and FQNNGV. CDR3 coding DNA: TGTGCCAGCAGCTCCCCGGCGGGAGTCATATATTTT. Translating it yields CASSSPAGVIYF.

In this sample, this clone turned up once. V usage is TRBV4-1 and J usage is TRBJ2-5; 8 bases line up with TRBD2. With 6 bases clipped from V and 5 bases from J, the junction kept 11 bases outside the gene matches. Germline CDR1 MGHRA, CDR2 YSYEKL. The CDR3 has 15 amino acids. The CDR3 DNA is TGCGCCAGCAGTCTCGGAGGTAGCGGGGCGGAGACCCAGTACTTC. Translation: CASSLGGSGAETQYF.

In regard to this clone: One junction end disagrees with the germline gene, perhaps due to a read error. This rearrangement joins TRBV29-1 to TRBJ2-7, with a tentative D call TRBD2 (6 bases). The CDR3 runs 13 residues. Per germline, CDR1 SQVTM and CDR2 ANQGSEA. The CDR3 reads CSVEGEAGYEQYF. The CDR3 DNA is TGCAGCGTCGAAGGGGAGGCCGGCTACGAGCAGTACTTC.

The CDR3 loop is CASSSTGLNYGYTF. CDR3 DNA sequence: TGTGCCAGCAGCTCGACGGGATTGAACTATGGCTACACCTTC. V gene TRBV11-2 combines with J gene TRBJ1-2; D is unclear. The V end was cut by 4 bases, the J end by 2 bases, with 11 bases between. This CDR3 is 14 amino acids long. From germline, CDR1 is SGHAT and CDR2 FQNNGV.